This TCR beta chain was obtained from a study of spatial heterogeneity in lung cancer. Study-wide context: There were, on average, more than ten raw-read appearances for each unique TCR and UMI combination.

The J segment lost 1 base and the V segment lost 5 bases, leaving 5 bases of the junction unmatched. This CDR3 spans 15 amino acids. Germline V lookup: CDR1 SNHLY, CDR2 FYNNEI. TCRdb re-derived calls from the 5' RACE reads in MiXCR, one entry per CDR3 protein. The data contain roughly 19,000 distinct CDR3 sequences, approximately 15% of them seen just once; the ten biggest clones take up 30% to 40%. Stated time point: sample taken at primary tumor resection. Samples were donated by 72 untreated early-stage non-small cell lung cancer patients. By share, this clonotype ranks as medium-sized (0.01 to 0.1%). Its target is not known. Regarding the study as a whole: Tumoral mutation counts were tracked by counts of expanded intratumoral alpha and beta TCRs.

This receptor was taken from a female donor with early-stage non-small cell lung cancer. The specimen comprised lung tumor tissue, sampled at surgery. The rearrangement uses TRBV2 and TRBJ2-5, with 9 bases fitting TRBD2. This chain's CDR3 is CASSFLAGIQETQYF. In DNA form, the CDR3 reads TGTGCCAGCAGTTTCCTAGCGGGGATCCAAGAGACCCAGTACTTC. The full variable domain, with the rest looked up from reference TRBV2 and TRBJ2-5, is EPEVTQTPSHQVTQMGQEVILRCVPISNHLYFYWYRQILGQKVEFLVSFYNNEISEKSEIFDDQFSVERPDGSNFTLKIRSTKLEDSAMYFCASSFLAGIQETQYFGPGTRLLVL.